The 29 T cell receptor beta chains listed next were all sequenced from one sample in a study of blood T cell repertoires in COVID-19. The protocol was immunoSEQ multiplex PCR, while the TCRdb copy is restricted to in-frame clones and leaves out a portion. The sample has 37,000 or so clones, roughly nine tenths seen once. Sequences were obtained from peripheral blood. The receptors were sampled from a human donor in a cohort sampled during active COVID-19.

This clone was seen more than once but under ten times. V is TRBV27 and J is TRBJ2-7; TRBD1 matches 7 bases. J was trimmed by 0 bases and V by 3 bases; bases with no gene match: 11. The germline gives CDR1 MNHEY, CDR2 SMNVEV (reference sequence). This CDR3 region has 17 residues. The CDR3 DNA is TGTGCCAGCAGTTTCGGTGCCGGGACAGACTACTCCTACGAGCAGTACTTC. Translating it yields CASSFGAGTDYSYEQYF.

The CDR3: CASRALQGAVTEAFF. The CDR3 nucleotides read TGTGCCAGCAGGGCCTTACAGGGGGCGGTCACTGAAGCTTTCTTT. This chain connects TRBV28 to TRBJ1-1; the match to TRBD1 covers 9 bases. The germline CDR1 and CDR2 sequences are MDHEN and SYDVKM. The CDR3 is made up of 15 amino acids. V lost 6 bases and J lost 4; bases outside the gene matches: 9.

In DNA, the CDR3 is TGCAGCGTTGCTAACAATGAGCAGTTCTTC. It yields the protein CSVANNEQFF. V usage is TRBV29-1 and J usage is TRBJ2-1; D remains ambiguous. This CDR3 has 10 amino acids. Trimming took 4 bases from V and 5 from J, leaving 3 bases between them. Germline CDR1 SQVTM, CDR2 ANQGSEA.

The genes are TRBV7-2 and TRBJ2-7, with D maybe TRBD1 (6 bases). The CDR3 spans 14 residues. V lost 5 bases, J lost 2 bases, and 13 bases lay in between. Germline-derived CDR1 and CDR2 are SGHTA and FQGNSA. This CDR3 is CASSKIQGPYEQYF. The CDR3 bases are TGTGCCAGCAGCAAGATACAGGGCCCCTACGAGCAGTACTTC.

This sequence joins TRBV7-8 and TRBJ1-4, with 9 nucleotides matching TRBD1. With V trimmed by 4 bases and J by 6 bases, 3 bases remained unmatched. The CDR3 is made up of 14 amino acids. CDR1 and CDR2 from the germline V gene are SGHVS and FQNEAQ. The CDR3 nucleotides are TGTGCCAGCAGCTCCGGGACAGGGTATGAAAAACTGTTTTTT. Translating gives CASSSGTGYEKLFF. The full variable domain, rest sourced from reference TRBV7-8 and TRBJ1-4, is GAGVSQSPRYKVAKRGQDVALRCDPISGHVSLFWYQQALGQGPEFLTYFQNEAQLDKSGLPSDRFFAERPEGSVSTLKIQRTQQEDSAVYLCASSSGTGYEKLFFGSGTQLSVL.

The chain is built from TRBV27 and TRBJ2-7, with D tentatively TRBD1 (6 bases). Germline V gene sequence: CDR1 MNHEY, CDR2 SMNVEV (reference sequence). The CDR3 contains 14 residues. V was shortened by 6 bases and J by 2 bases, with 14 bases between the two germline ends. This chain's CDR3 is CASSRTDSPYEQYF. As DNA, the CDR3 is TGTGCCAGCAGCCGGACGGACAGTCCCTACGAGCAGTACTTC.

The rearrangement joins TRBV28 to TRBJ2-5; 7 bases agree with TRBD2. This CDR3 has 15 amino acids. Germline V gene sequence: CDR1 MDHEN, CDR2 SYDVKM. Trimming at V came to 8 bases and at J to 5 bases, leaving 14 bases not matched to a gene. CDR3 DNA sequence: TGTGCCAGCCGGTGGGGGGGAGGTATTATGGAGACCCAGTACTTC. Its translation: CASRWGGGIMETQYF.

The chain carries TRBV2 and TRBJ1-4, with D perhaps TRBD1 (6 bases). Trimming cost V 2 bases and J 11 bases, with 18 bases left between them. The CDR3 sequence is 15 residues long. Germline CDR1 reads SNHLY; CDR2 reads FYNNEI. The CDR3 region has the DNA TGTGCCAGCAGTGAAATCACCGGACAGATGCGGAAACTGTTTTTT. Encoded protein: CASSEITGQMRKLFF.

The rearrangement joins TRBV19 to TRBJ2-5; D remains unclear. Germline loops: CDR1 LNHDA, CDR2 SQIVND (reference sequence). This CDR3 contains 12 residues. The V end was cut by 5 bases, the J end by 3 bases, with 7 bases between. The CDR3 DNA follows: TGTGCCAGTAGTGCGCAAGAAGAGACCCAGTACTTC. This encodes CASSAQEETQYF.

The chain employs TRBV7-9 and TRBJ2-3, with TRBD1 as a possible D gene (7 bases). From germline, CDR1 is SEHNR and CDR2 FQNEAQ (reference sequence). The V end was cut by 0 bases, the J end by 5 bases, with 12 bases between. The CDR3 contains 15 residues. The DNA of the CDR3 is TGTGCCAGCAGCTTAGCGGAGGGGGCGGGAGATACGCAGTATTTT. Translated, it gives CASSLAEGAGDTQYF. The variable domain in full, with the rest retrieved from reference TRBV7-9 and TRBJ2-3, is DTGVSQNPRHKITKRGQNVTFRCDPISEHNRLYWYRQTLGQGPEFLTYFQNEAQLEKSRLLSDRFSAERPKGSFSTLEIQRTEQGDSAMYLCASSLAEGAGDTQYFGPGTRLTVL.

V and J are TRBV3-1 (or the pseudogene TRBV3-2) and TRBJ1-6; 7 bases fit TRBD1. This CDR3 contains 13 residues. J lost 10 bases, V lost 5 bases, and 5 bases had no gene match. Germline CDR1 and CDR2: LGHDT and YNNKEL (reference sequence). Written as DNA, the CDR3 is TGTGCCAGCAGCGAAACAGGGGAATCACCCCTCCACTTT. Amino acids: CASSETGESPLHF.

The chain couples TRBV4-1 to TRBJ2-7; D remains unclear. This CDR3 region has 15 residues. Germline values: CDR1 MGHRA, CDR2 YSYEKL. Trimming took 1 base from V and 0 from J, leaving 10 bases between them. Written as DNA, the CDR3 is TGCGCCAGCAGCCAAGGCCTTACGGTCTCCTACGAGCAGTACTTC. Protein product: CASSQGLTVSYEQYF.

The chain couples TRBV9 to TRBJ2-2; possibly TRBD2 for D (5 bases). The germline gives CDR1 SGDLS, CDR2 YYNGEE. This CDR3 spans 15 amino acids. V lost 3 bases, J lost 4 bases, and 13 bases lay in between. CDR3 DNA sequence: TGTGCCAGCAGCGCCTTGGGCCGGGGCACCGGGGAGCTGTTTTTT. Translation: CASSALGRGTGELFF.

This clone was counted a few times. J is TRBJ1-2 and V is TRBV4-2; D is unresolved. This CDR3 region has 13 residues. Trimming cost V 0 bases and J 4 bases, with 6 bases left between them. CDR1 LGHNA and CDR2 YNFKEQ come from the germline V gene. This chain's CDR3 is CASSQEAGYGYTF. The CDR3 DNA reads TGTGCCAGCAGCCAAGAGGCGGGCTATGGCTACACCTTC.

This sequence joins TRBV7-2 and TRBJ2-3; TRBD1 might be the D (6 bases). Trimming took off 4 bases at V and 0 bases at J, with 11 bases between the two ends. The germline V gene encodes CDR1 SGHTA and CDR2 FQGNSA. This CDR3 is 15 amino acids long. The CDR3 bases are TGTGCCAGCAGCTCAGACAGGCGTAGCACAGATACGCAGTATTTT. As protein: CASSSDRRSTDTQYF.

The V gene is TRBV30, the J gene TRBJ2-3, with TRBD2 identical over 13 bases. The CDR3 contains 15 residues. The germline V gene encodes CDR1 GTSNPN and CDR2 SVGIG (reference sequence). V shed 3 bases and J 4 bases; nucleotides not matched to a gene: 4. CDR3 in DNA: TGTGCCTGGAGCCCTACTAGCGGGGGGGCAGATACGCAGTATTTT. Amino acids: CAWSPTSGGADTQYF. Full variable domain (missing parts from reference TRBV30 and TRBJ2-3): SQTIHQWPATLVQPVGSPLSLECTVEGTSNPNLYWYRQAAGRGLQLLFYSVGIGQISSEVPQNLSASRPQDRQFILSSKKLLLSDSGFYLCAWSPTSGGADTQYFGPGTRLTVL.

The CDR3 loop reads CASSWGQNNQPQHF. The CDR3 nucleotides read TGTGCCAGTAGTTGGGGACAAAACAATCAGCCCCAGCATTTT. The chain couples TRBV19 to TRBJ1-5, with D possibly matching TRBD1 (6 bases). Germline CDR1 reads LNHDA; CDR2 reads SQIVND (reference sequence). The length of the CDR3 is 14 residues. Deletions cut 5 bases from V and 3 bases from J, with 11 bases between.

The gene calls are TRBV3-1 (or the pseudogene TRBV3-2) and TRBJ1-1; 7 bases map to TRBD1. The CDR3 is made up of 16 amino acids. The junction had 6 bases not matched to a gene; V was cut back by 2 bases and J by 0 bases. CDR1 and CDR2 (germline): LGHDT, YNNKEL (reference sequence). The CDR3: CASSQNQGDMNTEAFF. The CDR3, as DNA: TGTGCCAGCAGCCAAAACCAGGGGGATATGAACACTGAAGCTTTCTTT.

The CDR3 DNA reads as TGTGCCAGCAGCGTAAGGACTAGCGGGAGGGGCAATGAGCAGTTCTTC. Its protein product is CASSVRTSGRGNEQFF. This chain joins TRBV9 and TRBJ2-1, with TRBD2 matching over 15 bases. Per the germline V gene, CDR1 is SGDLS and CDR2 is YYNGEE. Trimming cost V 1 base and J 6 bases; bases outside gene matches: 2. CDR3 length: 16 residues.

This chain joins TRBV19 and TRBJ2-3; 11 positions agree with TRBD2. Germline trimming cut 4 bases from V and 4 bases from J; bases unmatched to any gene: 10. Germline V gene sequence: CDR1 LNHDA, CDR2 SQIVND (reference sequence). The CDR3 covers 17 residues. The CDR3 sequence is CASSTPGTSGLADTQYF. DNA of the CDR3: TGTGCCAGTAGTACGCCCGGGACTAGCGGCTTGGCAGATACGCAGTATTTT. The whole variable domain, filled in from reference TRBV19 and TRBJ2-3, reads DGGITQSPKYLFRKEGQNVTLSCEQNLNHDAMYWYRQDPGQGLRLIYYSQIVNDFQKGDIAEGYSVSREKKESFPLTVTSAQKNPTAFYLCASSTPGTSGLADTQYFGPGTRLTVL.

This clone was counted a single time. V and J are TRBV10-3 and TRBJ2-6; TRBD1 aligns across 7 bases. Germline V CDR1 and CDR2: ENHRY, SYGVKD. V lost 6 bases and J lost 0; bases outside the gene matches: 8. This CDR3 region has 17 residues. The CDR3 loop reads CAIRLTGDLSGANVLTF. The DNA for the CDR3 is TGTGCCATCAGATTAACAGGGGACCTCTCTGGGGCCAACGTCCTGACTTTC.

This chain uses TRBV19 with TRBJ1-6; weak D call: TRBD1 (6 bases). The CDR3 is made up of 16 amino acids. CDR1 is LNHDA, CDR2 SQIVND, per germline (reference sequence). The V and J ends lost 10 bases and 0 bases respectively, with 16 bases between them. The CDR3 sequence: CATSTGTSSYNSPLHF. For the CDR3, the DNA is TGTGCCACCTCTACAGGGACGAGCTCCTATAATTCACCCCTCCACTTT.

This clone was counted once. For the CDR3, the DNA is TGTGCCTGGAGTCGGACAGGGACAATTTACGAGCAGTACTTC. It encodes CAWSRTGTIYEQYF. The chain uses TRBV30 and TRBJ2-7; 8 bases map to TRBD1. The length of the CDR3 is 14 residues. V was clipped by 2 bases and J by 4 bases; unmatched bases: 7. Germline V lookup: CDR1 GTSNPN, CDR2 SVGIG (reference sequence).

The CDR3 bases are TGTGCCAGTAGTCGGACAGCGGACGCGCTCTATGGCTACACCTTC. It codes for CASSRTADALYGYTF. This chain uses TRBV19 with TRBJ1-2; D might be TRBD1 (6 bases). V lost 5 bases to trimming and J lost 4 bases, with 17 bases between them. This CDR3 comprises 15 residues. Germline V gives CDR1 LNHDA, CDR2 SQIVND (reference sequence).

The chain couples TRBV28 to TRBJ2-1; D perhaps matches TRBD1 (6 bases). V dropped 6 bases and J dropped 5 bases, with 20 bases sitting between them. Germline-derived CDR1 and CDR2 are MDHEN and SYDVKM. CDR3 length: 16 residues. The CDR3 DNA reads as TGTGCCAGCAGCCCCGCAGGGGCTCACCTACACAATGAGCAGTTCTTC. Residues: CASSPAGAHLHNEQFF.

This clone is a singleton in its sample. The chain combines TRBV5-1 with TRBJ1-6; 7 bases fit TRBD1. CDR1 and CDR2 from the germline V gene are SGHRS and YFSETQ. Trimming at V came to 3 bases and at J to 0 bases, leaving 6 bases not matched to a gene. The CDR3 extends over 17 amino acids. This chain's CDR3 is CASSSSGGSSYNSPLHF. The CDR3 bases are TGCGCCAGCAGCTCTTCAGGGGGAAGCTCCTATAATTCACCCCTCCACTTT.

The chain is built from TRBV10-3 and TRBJ2-7; the D gene is possibly TRBD2 (5 bases). This CDR3 contains 17 residues. The germline CDR1 and CDR2 sequences are ENHRY and SYGVKD. Trimming pared 0 bases from V and 3 bases from J, leaving 18 bases between. CDR3 residues: CAISESSSGAPSYEQYF. Here the CDR3 DNA reads TGTGCCATCAGTGAGTCGAGCAGCGGAGCGCCCAGCTACGAGCAGTACTTC.

This rearrangement joins TRBV6-5 to TRBJ1-3; 7 bases line up with TRBD1. V trimming: 6 bases; J trimming: 2 bases; junction bases outside the gene matches: 7. Germline CDR1 and CDR2: MNHEY and SVGAGI. CDR3 size: 15 residues. The CDR3 spells CASRPTGDTGNTIYF. The CDR3 DNA is TGTGCCAGCAGACCCACAGGGGATACTGGAAACACCATATATTTT.

This clone is a singleton in its sample. This sequence joins TRBV7-9 and TRBJ1-1, with a weak D call TRBD1 (6 bases). The CDR3 has 15 amino acids. V was pared by 1 base and J by 0 bases, with 9 bases between. The germline V gene has CDR1 SEHNR and CDR2 FQNEAQ (reference sequence). CDR3 loop: CASSLGTDLNTEAFF. CDR3 bases: TGTGCCAGCAGCTTAGGGACAGACCTGAACACTGAAGCTTTCTTT.